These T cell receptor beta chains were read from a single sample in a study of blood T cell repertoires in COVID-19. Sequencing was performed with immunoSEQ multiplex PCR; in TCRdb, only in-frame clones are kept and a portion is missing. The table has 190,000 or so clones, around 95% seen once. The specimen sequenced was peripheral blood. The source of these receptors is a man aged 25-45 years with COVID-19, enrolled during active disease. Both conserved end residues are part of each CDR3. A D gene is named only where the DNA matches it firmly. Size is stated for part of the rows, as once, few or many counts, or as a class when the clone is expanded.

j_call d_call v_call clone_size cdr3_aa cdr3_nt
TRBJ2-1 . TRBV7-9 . CATGLGYEQFF TGTGCCACAGGGTTAGGGTATGAGCAGTTCTTC
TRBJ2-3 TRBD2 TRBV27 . CASSHSGAGTDTQYF TGTGCCAGCAGCCATAGCGGGGCAGGCACAGATACGCAGTATTTT
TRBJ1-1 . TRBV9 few CASSVAGSGTEAFF TGTGCCAGCAGCGTAGCGGGGTCGGGCACTGAAGCTTTCTTT
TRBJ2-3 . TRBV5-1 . CASSFRGPSTDTQYF TGCGCCAGCAGCTTCCGAGGCCCAAGCACAGATACGCAGTATTTT
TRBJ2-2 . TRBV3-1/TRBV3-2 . CASSQDPRNTGELFF TGTGCCAGCAGCCAAGATCCCAGGAACACCGGGGAGCTGTTTTTT
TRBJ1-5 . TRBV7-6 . CASSYNSNQPQHF TGTGCCAGCAGCTATAATAGCAATCAGCCCCAGCATTTT
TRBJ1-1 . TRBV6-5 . CASSYRQVDTEAFF TGTGCCAGCAGTTACCGACAGGTGGATACTGAAGCTTTCTTT
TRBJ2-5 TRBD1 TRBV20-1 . CSASSGTGLETQYF TGCAGTGCTAGTTCCGGGACAGGGTTAGAGACCCAGTACTTC
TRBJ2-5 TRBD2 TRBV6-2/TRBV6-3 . CASSYPSGGAETQYF TGTGCCAGCAGTTACCCTAGCGGGGGGGCTGAGACCCAGTACTTC
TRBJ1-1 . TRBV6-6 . CASTLQGEAFF TGTGCCAGCACCCTACAGGGAGAAGCTTTCTTT
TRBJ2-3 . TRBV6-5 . CASTNGGLRTDTQYF TGTGCCAGCACCAACGGGGGACTTCGGACAGATACGCAGTATTTT
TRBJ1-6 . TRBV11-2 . CASSLASSKKHPLHF TGTGCCAGCAGCTTAGCGTCCTCGAAAAAGCACCCCCTCCACTTT
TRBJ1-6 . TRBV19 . CASSPPPVGLYSPLHF TGTGCCAGTAGTCCACCGCCGGTGGGCTTATATTCACCCCTCCACTTT
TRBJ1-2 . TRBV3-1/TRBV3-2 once CASSLRGNYGYTF TGTGCCAGCAGCCTCAGGGGAAACTATGGCTACACCTTC
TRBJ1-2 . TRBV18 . CASSPESTYGYTF TGTGCCAGCTCACCCGAAAGCACGTATGGCTACACCTTC
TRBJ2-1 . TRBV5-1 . CASSRRRGPGNEQFF TGCGCCAGCAGCCGGAGGCGGGGGCCGGGGAATGAGCAGTTCTTC
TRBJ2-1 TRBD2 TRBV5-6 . CASSFAGDNEQFF TGTGCCAGCAGCTTTGCGGGGGACAATGAGCAGTTCTTC
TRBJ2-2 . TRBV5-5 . CASSLEPGTGELFF TGTGCCAGCAGCTTGGAACCAGGCACCGGGGAGCTGTTTTTT
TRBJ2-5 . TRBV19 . CASSEGGGETQYF TGTGCCAGTAGTGAAGGTGGGGGCGAGACCCAGTACTTC
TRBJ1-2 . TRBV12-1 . CASSSRQGACYGYTF TGTGCCAGCAGCTCGAGACAGGGGGCATGCTATGGCTACACCTTC
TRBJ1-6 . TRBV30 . CAWSSSGLGNSPLHF TGTGCCTGGAGTTCCTCAGGGCTCGGGAATTCACCCCTCCACTTT
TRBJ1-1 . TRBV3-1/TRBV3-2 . CASSQVGGRNTEAFF TGTGCCAGCAGCCAAGTCGGGGGACGGAACACTGAAGCTTTCTTT
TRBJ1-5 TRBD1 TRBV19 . CAAGTGGQPQHF TGTGCCGCCGGGACAGGGGGTCAGCCCCAGCATTTT
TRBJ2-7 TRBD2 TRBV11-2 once CASSFSVGRGAYEQYF TGTGCCAGCAGCTTTAGTGTCGGCCGGGGGGCCTACGAGCAGTACTTC
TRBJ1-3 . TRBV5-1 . CASSGGTEGNTIYF TGCGCCAGCAGCGGGGGGACCGAAGGAAACACCATATATTTT
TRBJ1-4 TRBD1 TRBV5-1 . CASSQGQGISATNEKLFF TGCGCCAGCAGTCAAGGACAGGGAATTTCGGCAACTAATGAAAAACTGTTTTTT
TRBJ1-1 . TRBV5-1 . CASSLGGSATEAFF TGCGCCAGCAGCTTGGGAGGGTCGGCCACTGAAGCTTTCTTT
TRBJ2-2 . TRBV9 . CASSLGPGAGELFF TGTGCCAGCAGCCTCGGGCCCGGGGCCGGGGAGCTGTTTTTT
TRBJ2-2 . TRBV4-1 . CASSLQLNTGELFF TGCGCCAGCAGCCTGCAACTGAACACCGGGGAGCTGTTTTTT
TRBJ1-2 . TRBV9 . CASSVRPGMEHYGYTF TGTGCCAGCAGCGTACGGCCAGGGATGGAGCACTATGGCTACACCTTC
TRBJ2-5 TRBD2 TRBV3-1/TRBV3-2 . CASSLAGGTQTQYF TGTGCCAGCAGCCTAGCGGGGGGCACGCAGACCCAGTACTTC
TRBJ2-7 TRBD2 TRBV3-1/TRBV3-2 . CASSHEGLVKYEQYF TGTGCCAGCAGCCATGAGGGACTAGTCAAATACGAGCAGTACTTC
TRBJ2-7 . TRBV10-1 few CASRTSGYEQYF TGCGCCAGCAGAACGTCGGGGTACGAGCAGTACTTC
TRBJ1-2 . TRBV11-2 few CASSFHGSNEGYTF TGTGCCAGCAGCTTTCACGGGTCCAACGAAGGCTACACCTTC
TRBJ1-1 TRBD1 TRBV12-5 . CASGRGQGWGWTEAFF TGTGCTAGTGGCAGGGGACAGGGTTGGGGGTGGACTGAAGCTTTCTTT
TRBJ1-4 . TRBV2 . CASSPPGETNEKLFF TGTGCCAGCAGCCCCCCGGGAGAGACTAATGAAAAACTGTTTTTT
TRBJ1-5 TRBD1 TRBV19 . CASSIGQGQPQHF TGTGCCAGTAGTATCGGACAGGGTCAGCCCCAGCATTTT
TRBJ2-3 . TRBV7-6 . CASSLEWGGLTDTQYF TGTGCCAGCAGCTTAGAGTGGGGGGGGCTCACAGATACGCAGTATTTT
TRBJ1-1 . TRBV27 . CASSPRAGVSLRVSTEAFF TGTGCCAGCAGTCCCCGGGCAGGGGTTTCGTTAAGGGTTAGCACTGAAGCTTTCTTT
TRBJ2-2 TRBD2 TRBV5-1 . CASSLASGGTTGELFF TGCGCCAGCAGCTTGGCTAGCGGGGGGACCACCGGGGAGCTGTTTTTT
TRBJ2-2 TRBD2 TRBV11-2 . CASSISGGATGELFF TGTGCCAGCAGCATTAGCGGGGGGGCCACCGGGGAGCTGTTTTTT
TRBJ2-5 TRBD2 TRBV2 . CASSVRGNQETQYF TGTGCCAGCAGTGTGCGGGGGAACCAAGAGACCCAGTACTTC
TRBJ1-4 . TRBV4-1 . CASSQTRTGENEKLFF TGCGCCAGCAGCCAAACGCGTACGGGAGAGAATGAAAAACTGTTTTTT
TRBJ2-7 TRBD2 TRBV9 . CASSVGSGGGEQYF TGTGCCAGCAGCGTAGGAAGCGGGGGCGGTGAGCAGTACTTC
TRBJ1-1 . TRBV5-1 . CASTRGGKEWITEAFF TGCGCCAGTACGCGGGGGGGCAAGGAGTGGATCACTGAAGCTTTCTTT
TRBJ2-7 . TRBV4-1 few CASSQKTDSTYEQYF TGCGCCAGCAGCCAAAAAACAGACAGCACCTACGAGCAGTACTTC
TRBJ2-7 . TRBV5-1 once CASSPGTGGGEQYF TGCGCCAGCAGTCCCGGGACTGGGGGTGGGGAGCAGTACTTC
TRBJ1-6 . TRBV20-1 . CSARREGTLHF TGCAGTGCTAGGAGGGAGGGAACCCTCCACTTT
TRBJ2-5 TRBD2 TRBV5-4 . CASSPGLAGGETQYF TGTGCCAGCAGCCCGGGACTAGCGGGGGGTGAGACCCAGTACTTC
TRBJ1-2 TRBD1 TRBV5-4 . CASSDRDRGRYGYTF TGTGCCAGCAGCGATCGGGACAGGGGGAGGTATGGCTACACCTTC
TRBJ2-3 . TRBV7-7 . CASSFTGTLSTDTQYF TGTGCCAGCAGCTTTACCGGGACACTTAGCACAGATACGCAGTATTTT
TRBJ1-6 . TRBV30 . CAWRSQQSNSPLHF TGTGCCTGGCGGAGCCAACAATCAAATTCACCCCTCCACTTT
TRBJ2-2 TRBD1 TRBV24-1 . CATSSGTANTGELFF TGTGCCACCAGTTCCGGGACAGCGAACACCGGGGAGCTGTTTTTT
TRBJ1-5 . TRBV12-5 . CASGPGEQPQHF TGTGCTAGTGGTCCAGGGGAACAGCCCCAGCATTTT
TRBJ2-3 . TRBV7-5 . CVRSLLARASDTQYF TGTGTCAGAAGCTTATTAGCCAGGGCGTCGGATACGCAGTATTTT
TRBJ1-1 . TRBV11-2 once CASSTGGNTEAFF TGTGCCAGCAGCACCGGAGGCAACACTGAAGCTTTCTTT
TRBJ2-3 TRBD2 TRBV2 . CASSEGASGGLDTQYF TGTGCCAGCAGTGAGGGGGCTAGCGGGGGTTTAGATACGCAGTATTTT
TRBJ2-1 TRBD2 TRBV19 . CASSISAGGANEQFF TGTGCCAGTAGTATAAGTGCGGGGGGAGCCAATGAGCAGTTCTTC
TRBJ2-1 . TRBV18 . CASSPPAGIGYNEQFF TGTGCCAGCTCACCACCTGCAGGGATCGGGTACAATGAGCAGTTCTTC
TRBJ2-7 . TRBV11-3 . CASSPAGEQYF TGTGCCAGCAGCCCGGCGGGGGAGCAGTACTTC